The clone carrying this T cell receptor (beta chain) was recorded at least ten times. At one end the junction does not follow the germline gene, possibly because of a read error. The sample comes from a study of T-cell reconstitution after alpha-beta-depleted transplantation in children. During its preparation, the TCRbeta library received unique molecular identifiers. TCRdb reprocessed the PCR reads via MiXCR and lists one record per CDR3 protein. The data contain 200,000 to 300,000 distinct CDR3 sequences, 12% of them seen just once; the ten biggest clones take up roughly 2.6%. The germline gives CDR1 SSHAT, CDR2 FNYEAQ (reference sequence). The CDR3 is 16 amino acids.

This receptor was identified in a human donor who donated a stem cell graft to a child with acute lymphoblastic leukemia. The specimen comprised PBMCs from the stem cell graft donor, sampled from the stem cell graft. The J gene is TRBJ2-5, the V gene TRBV7-7, with D perhaps TRBD1 (8 bases). The CDR3 coding sequence is TGTGCTAGCAGCGCTGGACAGGGAGGGGGCCAAGAGACCCAGTACTTC. It yields the protein CASSAGQGGGQETQYF.